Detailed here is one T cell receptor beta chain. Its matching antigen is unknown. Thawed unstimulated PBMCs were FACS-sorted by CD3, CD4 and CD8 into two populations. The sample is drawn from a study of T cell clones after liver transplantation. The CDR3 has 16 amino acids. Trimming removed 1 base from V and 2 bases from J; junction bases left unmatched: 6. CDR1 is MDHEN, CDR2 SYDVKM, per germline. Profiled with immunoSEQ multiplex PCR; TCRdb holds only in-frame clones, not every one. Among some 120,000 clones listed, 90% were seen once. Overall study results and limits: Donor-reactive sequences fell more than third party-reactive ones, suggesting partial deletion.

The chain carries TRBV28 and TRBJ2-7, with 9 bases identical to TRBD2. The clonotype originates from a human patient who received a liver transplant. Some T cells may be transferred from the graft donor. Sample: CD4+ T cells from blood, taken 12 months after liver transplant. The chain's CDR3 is CASSLLFAGGAYEQYF. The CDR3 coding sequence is TGTGCCAGCAGTTTATTATTTGCGGGAGGGGCCTACGAGCAGTACTTC.